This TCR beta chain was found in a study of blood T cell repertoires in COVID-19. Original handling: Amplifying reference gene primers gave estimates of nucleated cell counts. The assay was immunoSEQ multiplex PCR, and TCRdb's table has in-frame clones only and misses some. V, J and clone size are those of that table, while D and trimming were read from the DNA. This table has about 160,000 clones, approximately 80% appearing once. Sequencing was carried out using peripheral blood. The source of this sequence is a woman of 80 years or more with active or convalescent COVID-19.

As DNA, the CDR3 is TGTGCCAGCAGCTTAGCGGGGCCTGTTCCGGACTACGAGCAGTACTTC. Translating gives CASSLAGPVPDYEQYF. The J gene is TRBJ2-7, the V gene TRBV7-9, with a tentative D call TRBD1 (5 bases). The CDR3 is made up of 16 amino acids. Per germline, CDR1 SEHNR and CDR2 FQNEAQ (reference sequence). The V gene lost 0 bases and the J gene lost 3 bases, with 15 bases spanning the gap.